A single sample is the source of the 27 T cell receptor beta chains below, sequenced in a study of vaccination effects on CD4 cells after COVID-19 (dated by TCRdb to 2022 to 2024). Antigen specificity for these receptors is unknown. Libraries were made using the immunoSEQ multiplex PCR assay. In TCRdb, the immuneACCESS table is reduced to in-frame sequences with V and J assigned. These tables do not hold every clone; where another copy was compared, an unresolved V gene accounts for under half, and the others remain unexplained. This sample has tens of thousands of clones in its table, and roughly 72% of those were observed once. The ten largest clones add up to roughly a sixth of the sample. To identify antigen-specific CD4+ T cell clonotypes by their expansion, the ViraFEST assay first stimulated PBMC with viral peptide pools and then applied TCR sequencing. After less than eleven days of culture, CD4+ T cells were isolated with the EasySep CD4+ T cell isolation kit. Convalescent patients had PCR-confirmed SARS-CoV-2 infection between March and December 2020, before Alpha, Beta and Delta variants emerged in the United States.

The specimen was CD4+ T cells from PBMCs cultured with SARS-CoV-2 spike peptides, collected before COVID-19 vaccination. The meaning of the sample's cell subset or site label: SARS-CoV-2 spike overlapping peptide pool stimulation. The receptors derive from a human donor who had a prior SARS-CoV-2 infection.

The chain has TRBV7-3 and TRBJ1-2; unclear D gene. V was trimmed by 4 bases and J by 6 bases, leaving 12 bases between them. CDR3 size: 13 residues. Germline CDR1 is SGHTA and CDR2 is FQGTGA. The CDR3 spells CASSSANGDGYTF. In nucleotides, the CDR3 is TGTGCCAGCAGCTCCGCCAATGGGGATGGCTACACCTTC.

This clone has more than one count but fewer than ten. The chain uses TRBV19 and TRBJ2-7; maybe TRBD2 (6 bases). Trimming left V 6 bases short and J 5 bases short, with 17 bases between. Germline V gene sequence: CDR1 LNHDA, CDR2 SQIVND (reference sequence). This CDR3 region has 14 residues. The CDR3 loop is CASRRRGSGNEQYF. The CDR3 bases are TGTGCCAGTAGACGTCGGGGGAGTGGAAACGAGCAGTACTTC.

This chain joins TRBV4-1 and TRBJ1-2; D is perhaps TRBD1 (5 bases). Germline V gene data show CDR1 as MGHRA and CDR2 as YSYEKL. CDR3 length: 17 residues. V was cut by 1 base and J by 3 bases, with 18 bases left in between. The CDR3 coding sequence is TGCGCCAGCAGCCAAGTTTTGACCCCCGGGACGGACTATGGCTACACCTTC. Protein: CASSQVLTPGTDYGYTF.

This clone appeared once. The rearrangement links TRBV5-6 to TRBJ2-7; 10 bases fit TRBD1. This CDR3 comprises 15 residues. With 5 bases clipped from V and 6 bases from J, the junction kept 11 bases outside the gene matches. Germline CDR1 and CDR2: SGHDT and YYEEEE. The CDR3 spells CASRRRDRGFGEQYF. The CDR3 region has the DNA TGTGCCAGCAGGCGCCGGGACAGGGGTTTCGGCGAGCAGTACTTC.

The chain joins TRBV19 to TRBJ2-1; 9 positions match TRBD2. Germline trimming cut 0 bases from V and 7 bases from J; bases unmatched to any gene: 13. Germline V gives CDR1 LNHDA, CDR2 SQIVND (reference sequence). CDR3 length: 18 amino acids. DNA for the CDR3: TGTGCCAGTAGTATAGATCCCTCTAGCGGGATTCCTCGAAATGAGCAGTTCTTC. Encoded protein: CASSIDPSSGIPRNEQFF.

This chain uses TRBV6-6 with TRBJ2-1; maybe TRBD2 (5 bases). The V and J ends lost 5 bases and 0 bases respectively, with 8 bases between them. Germline loops: CDR1 MNHNY, CDR2 SVGAGI (reference sequence). This CDR3 is 14 amino acids long. CDR3 nucleotides: TGTGCCAGCAGTCAAACTAGCTCCTACAATGAGCAGTTCTTC. This sequence encodes CASSQTSSYNEQFF.

This chain uses TRBV6-5 with TRBJ1-6, with a weak D call TRBD1 (6 bases). The CDR3 runs 16 residues. The germline V gene encodes CDR1 MNHEY and CDR2 SVGAGI. V was shortened by 2 bases and J by 10 bases, with 18 bases between the two germline ends. The CDR3 protein is CASSYQGFGSDSPLHF. In nucleotides, the CDR3 is TGTGCCAGCAGTTACCAGGGGTTCGGTTCGGACTCACCCCTCCACTTT.

The chain joins TRBV5-6 to TRBJ1-2; 9 bases agree with TRBD1. CDR1 SGHDT and CDR2 YYEEEE come from the germline V gene. The CDR3 is 14 amino acids. Trimming took 0 bases from V and 3 from J; bases not matched to a gene: 0. CDR3 loop: CASSLGDRDYGYTF. CDR3 DNA: TGTGCCAGCAGCTTGGGGGACAGGGACTATGGCTACACCTTC. Full variable domain (rest looked up from reference TRBV5-6 and TRBJ1-2): DAGVTQSPTHLIKTRGQQVTLRCSPKSGHDTVSWYQQALGQGPQFIFQYYEEEERQRGNFPDRFSGHQFPNYSSELNVNALLLGDSALYLCASSLGDRDYGYTFGSGTRLTVV.

The V call is TRBV15, the J call TRBJ1-3; D unclear. Trimming shortened V by 0 bases and J by 4 bases, and 10 bases separated the two germline ends. The CDR3 totals 15 residues. The germline CDR1 and CDR2 sequences are LNHNV and YYDKDF (reference sequence). CDR3 nucleotides: TGTGCCACCAGCAGAGATCTAGATTGGGGAAACACCATATATTTT. This codes for CATSRDLDWGNTIYF.

This clone came up a few times. CDR3 in amino acids: CASSQVATVNYGYTF. The CDR3 DNA is TGCGCCAGCAGCCAAGTAGCCACAGTTAACTATGGCTACACCTTC. V usage is TRBV4-1 and J usage is TRBJ1-2; D is unresolved. The CDR3 totals 15 residues. Germline assignment: CDR1 MGHRA and CDR2 YSYEKL. V was pared by 1 base and J by 1 base, with 10 bases between.

The V and J genes are TRBV6-5 and TRBJ2-5; possibly TRBD1 for D (5 bases). The V end was cut by 0 bases, the J end by 2 bases, with 10 bases between. The CDR3 is 15 amino acids. In germline, CDR1 is MNHEY, CDR2 SVGAGI. DNA for the CDR3: TGTGCCAGCAGTTACTCGGGCAGGGTTCAAGAGACCCAGTACTTC. Translation gives CASSYSGRVQETQYF.

The genes are TRBV19 and TRBJ2-1, with 11 bases that match TRBD1. Trimming at V came to 6 bases and at J to 9 bases, leaving 10 bases not matched to a gene. This CDR3 has 15 amino acids. From germline, CDR1 is LNHDA and CDR2 SQIVND (reference sequence). The CDR3 region is CASRKGQGVTVEQFF. In DNA, the CDR3 is TGTGCCAGTAGGAAGGGACAGGGGGTCACCGTTGAGCAGTTCTTC.

This sequence joins TRBV5-1 and TRBJ2-1, with D maybe TRBD2 (6 bases). The CDR3 extends over 15 amino acids. V lost 1 base, J lost 0 bases, and 8 bases lay in between. In germline, CDR1 is SGHRS, CDR2 YFSETQ. The CDR3 DNA follows: TGCGCCAGCAGCTTGTACGGGAGCTCCTACAATGAGCAGTTCTTC. The encoded protein is CASSLYGSSYNEQFF. The complete variable domain, with remaining parts taken from reference TRBV5-1 and TRBJ2-1, reads KAGVTQTPRYLIKTRGQQVTLSCSPISGHRSVSWYQQTPGQGLQFLFEYFSETQRNKGNFPGRFSGRQFSNSRSEMNVSTLELGDSALYLCASSLYGSSYNEQFFGPGTRLTVL.

This chain connects TRBV5-5 to TRBJ1-3; D remains ambiguous. V lost 3 bases, J lost 2 bases, and 15 bases lay in between. This CDR3 contains 16 residues. Looked up from germline, CDR1 is SGHKS and CDR2 is YYEKEE (reference sequence). The CDR3 DNA reads as TGTGCCAGCAGCTACACGTTGTGGGGTCCTGGAAACACCATATATTTT. It codes for CASSYTLWGPGNTIYF.

The V and J genes are TRBV15 and TRBJ2-1, with unresolved D. V dropped 3 bases and J dropped 5 bases, with 14 bases sitting between them. Germline CDR1 is LNHNV and CDR2 is YYDKDF (reference sequence). The CDR3 has 15 amino acids. The CDR3 region is CATSSGSIPDNEQFF. In DNA form, the CDR3 reads TGTGCCACCAGCAGTGGCAGCATCCCCGACAATGAGCAGTTCTTC.

This clone was recorded a few times. This chain joins TRBV2 and TRBJ1-3; D unclear. The CDR3 consists of 15 residues. Between the trimmed V and J ends, which lost 5 bases and 0 bases, there was a span of 11 bases. The V gene's germline CDR1 is SNHLY and CDR2 FYNNEI. The CDR3 here is CASSPGRHSGNTIYF. Here the CDR3 DNA reads TGTGCCAGCAGTCCCGGACGGCACTCTGGAAACACCATATATTTT.

The chain couples TRBV21-1 to TRBJ2-5; TRBD1 reflects the table's D call only, with no check against the DNA. TRBV21-1 is classified as a pseudogene. The CDR3 runs to 16 residues. CDR3 sequence reads: CASSKARRGRGETQYF. The CDR3 DNA reads as TGTGCCAGCAGCAAAGCCAGGAGGGGGCGCGGGGAGACCCAGTACTTC.

The V call is TRBV4-1, the J call TRBJ2-3; 11 bases align to TRBD2. The ends lost 4 bases at V and 2 bases at J; junction bases unmatched: 8. The CDR3 contains 17 residues. Germline loops: CDR1 MGHRA, CDR2 YSYEKL. The CDR3 is CASSRRLAGNVTDTQYF. The CDR3 DNA is TGCGCCAGCAGCCGACGACTAGCGGGGAACGTCACAGATACGCAGTATTTT.

The chain has TRBV10-3 and TRBJ2-5; TRBD2 is a possible D gene (6 bases). The germline V gene encodes CDR1 ENHRY and CDR2 SYGVKD. The CDR3 spans 14 residues. V was shortened by 6 bases and J by 2 bases, with 13 bases between the two germline ends. CDR3 sequence reads: CAIRPPGDQETQYF. The CDR3 DNA follows: TGTGCCATCAGGCCCCCGGGGGATCAAGAGACCCAGTACTTC.

This clone has a handful of counts. V usage is TRBV11-3 and J usage is TRBJ2-7; 7 bases align to TRBD2. The trim removed 5 bases at V and 4 bases at J, leaving 11 bases unmatched. The CDR3 is 15 amino acids. CDR1 is SGHNT and CDR2 is YENEEA in the germline V gene. CDR3 loop: CASSQHELALYEQYF. The CDR3 DNA sequence: TGTGCCAGCAGCCAGCATGAACTAGCGTTGTACGAGCAGTACTTC.

The chain uses TRBV7-2 and TRBJ2-5; D not resolved. Trimming removed 5 bases from V and 2 bases from J, with 12 bases in between. CDR1 and CDR2 from the germline V gene are SGHTA and FQGNSA. The CDR3 consists of 14 residues. In DNA form, the CDR3 reads TGTGCCAGCAGCGGGGTACCGCAACAAGAGACCCAGTACTTC. Its translation: CASSGVPQQETQYF.

The sample holds a few counts of this clone. This chain uses TRBV3-1 (or the pseudogene TRBV3-2) with TRBJ1-1, with D unclear. This CDR3 region has 16 residues. V was trimmed by 4 bases and J by 0 bases, leaving 15 bases between them. Germline-derived CDR1 and CDR2 are LGHDT and YNNKEL (reference sequence). The CDR3 DNA follows: TGTGCCAGCAGCCTGGGGTATAGTATGATGAACACTGAAGCTTTCTTT. Protein: CASSLGYSMMNTEAFF.

The CDR3 is CASSLTPEETQYF. CDR3 in DNA: TGTGCCAGCAGCTTAACCCCTGAAGAGACCCAGTACTTC. V is TRBV7-3 and J is TRBJ2-5, with D unclear. CDR1 SGHTA and CDR2 FQGTGA come from the germline V gene. This CDR3 region has 13 residues. Trimming pared 0 bases from V and 3 bases from J, leaving 5 bases between. The full variable domain, rest sourced from reference TRBV7-3 and TRBJ2-5, is GAGVSQTPSNKVTEKGKYVELRCDPISGHTALYWYRQSLGQGPEFLIYFQGTGAADDSGLPNDRFFAVRPEGSVSTLKIQRTERGDSAVYLCASSLTPEETQYFGPGTRLLVL.

The rearrangement joins TRBV5-1 to TRBJ2-5; 9 bases agree with TRBD2. This CDR3 comprises 15 residues. The germline V gene encodes CDR1 SGHRS and CDR2 YFSETQ. J gave up 5 bases and V 0 bases, and 5 bases lay outside the gene matches. Here the CDR3 DNA reads TGCGCCAGCAGCTTGGGGGTAGCGGGGGTTGAGACCCAGTACTTC. Its translation is CASSLGVAGVETQYF.

CDR3: CAWSAPGLAVVEQFF. CDR3 nucleotide sequence: TGTGCCTGGAGTGCCCCGGGACTAGCGGTCGTTGAGCAGTTCTTC. The chain is built from TRBV30 and TRBJ2-1; 11 bases map to TRBD2. The CDR3 sequence is 15 residues long. The ends lost 1 base at V and 9 bases at J; junction bases unmatched: 8. Germline lookup yields CDR1 GTSNPN and CDR2 SVGIG (reference sequence).

The rearrangement uses TRBV29-1 and TRBJ2-7; TRBD2 matches at 14 bases. Germline V gene sequence: CDR1 SQVTM, CDR2 ANQGSEA. V shed 5 bases, J shed 2 bases, and the junction held 5 bases outside the gene matches. The CDR3 extends over 15 amino acids. The CDR3 spells CSVTTSGRGPYEQYF. The CDR3 DNA reads as TGCAGCGTTACGACTAGCGGGAGGGGACCCTACGAGCAGTACTTC.

V and J are TRBV12-3 or TRBV12-4 and TRBJ2-3; D is undetermined. V lost 3 bases, J lost 5 bases, and 9 bases lay in between. The CDR3 is made up of 13 amino acids. The chain's CDR3 is CASSFFPRDTQYF. CDR3 bases: TGTGCCAGCAGTTTTTTCCCTAGAGATACGCAGTATTTT.